By share, the clone carrying this TCR beta chain counts as medium-sized (0.01 to 0.1%). The antigen remains unidentified. Gene names denote mouse genes. Assay: immunoSEQ multiplex PCR; the TCRdb copy retains only in-frame clones and omits some. This repertoire shows thousands of clones, under 40% found once; its top ten account for 5% to 8%. The sample comes from a study of tissue T cells after allogeneic stem cell transplantation. Documented time point: mouse harvest day 14 after allogeneic transplant. The graft held 10^6 splenic CD5+ T cells and 10^7 T-cell-depleted bone marrow cells. Findings and limits, study-wide: Blood and spleen captured only part of the tissue TCR repertoire. TCR repertoires tracked anatomic similarity, regardless of disease or transplant status.

This TCR came from a female BALB/c mouse given C57BL/6 T cells with graft-versus-host disease after an allogeneic hematopoietic cell transplant. The sequencing input was skin.

Incomplete CDR3 DNA: TGTGCCAGCAGTCTGGCCCGGGCCATAAACACCTTGTAC. Translating gives CASSLARAINTLY. The CDR3 as a whole reads CASSLARAINTLYF. This chain links TRBV26 with TRBJ2-4, with D uncertain. The read finishes 1 residue shy of the CDR3 end, and the germline J gene is used to complete it. The CDR3 is 14 amino acids. The V end lost 2 bases, the J end lost 5 bases, and 11 bases lay between the germline ends. CDR1 KGHPV and CDR2 FQNQEV come from the germline V gene (reference sequence).